This T cell receptor beta chain was identified in a study of T-cell reconstitution after alpha-beta-depleted transplantation in children. Researchers prepared the TCRbeta library using unique molecular identifiers, the study reports. MiXCR, applied by TCRdb to the PCR reads, yields one record per CDR3 protein. Here the sample spans hundreds of thousands of distinct CDR3 sequences, over 15% being singletons. There are a few counts of this clonotype. Germline V gives CDR1 SGHVS, CDR2 FNYEAQ. The CDR3 is 15 residues long. V was cut by 1 base and J by 5 bases, with 14 bases left in between. The J gene is TRBJ2-5, the V gene TRBV7-6; possibly TRBD1 or TRBD2 for D (5 bases each). The sample consisted of PBMCs from the stem cell graft donor, taken from the stem cell graft. The sequence derives from a human donor who donated a stem cell graft to a child with acute myeloid leukemia. The CDR3 DNA follows: TGTGCCAGCAGCTTAGAGCTGGCAGAGGGGGAGACCCAGTACTTC. Amino acids: CASSLELAEGETQYF.